This T cell receptor (beta chain) is from a study of T and B cells in COVID-19 patients. Overall study context: Peripheral blood came from COVID-19 patients with active infection or after recovery. Study results and caveats: CD4+, regulatory T cell, CD8+ and sorted SARS-CoV-2-responsive or tetramer+ T cells were not yet sequenced.

As for this clonotype: Its antigen is undetermined.

TRB was amplified from approximately 250-480 ng of blood genomic DNA. TRB rearrangements were amplified by multiplex PCR with BIOMED2 TRB-A/B primers. TCRdb fed the multiplex PCR reads into MiXCR, producing one record per CDR3 protein. The data show 8,000 to 10,000 distinct CDR3 sequences, approximately 27% seen once. V shed 3 bases and J shed 4 bases, with 4 bases lying between them. The V gene's germline CDR1 is SGHTA and CDR2 FQGNSA. The length of the CDR3 is 12 residues. The clonotype comes from a human donor who had recovered from COVID-19. The V and J genes are TRBV7-2 and TRBJ1-5; D unclear. The sample consisted of blood. CDR3 sequence (DNA): TGTGCCAGCAGCTTGTATAATCAGCCCCAGCATTTT. Its protein product is CASSLYNQPQHF.